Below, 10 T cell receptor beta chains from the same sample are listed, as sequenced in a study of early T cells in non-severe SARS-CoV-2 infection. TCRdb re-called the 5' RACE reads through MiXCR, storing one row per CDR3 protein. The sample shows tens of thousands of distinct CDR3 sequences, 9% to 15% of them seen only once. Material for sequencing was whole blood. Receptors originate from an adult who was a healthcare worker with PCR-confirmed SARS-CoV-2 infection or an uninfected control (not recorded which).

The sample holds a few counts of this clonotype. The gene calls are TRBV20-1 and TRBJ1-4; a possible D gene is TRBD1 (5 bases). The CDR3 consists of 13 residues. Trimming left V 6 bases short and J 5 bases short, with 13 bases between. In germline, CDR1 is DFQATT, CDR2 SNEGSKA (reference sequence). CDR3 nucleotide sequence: TGCAGTGCCCGGGACTCGCGGAATGAAAAACTGTTTTTT. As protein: CSARDSRNEKLFF.

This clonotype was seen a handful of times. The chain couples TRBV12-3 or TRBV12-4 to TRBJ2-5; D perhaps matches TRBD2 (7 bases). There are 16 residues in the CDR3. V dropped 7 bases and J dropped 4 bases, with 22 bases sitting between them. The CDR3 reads CASTSRRGARGETQYF. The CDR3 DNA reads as TGTGCCAGCACCTCCAGACGGGGGGCGCGTGGAGAGACCCAGTACTTC.

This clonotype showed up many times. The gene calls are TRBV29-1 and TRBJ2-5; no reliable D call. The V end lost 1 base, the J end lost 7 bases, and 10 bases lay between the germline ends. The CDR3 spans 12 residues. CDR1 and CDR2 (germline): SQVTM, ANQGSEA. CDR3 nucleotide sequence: TGCAGCGTTGAAGTTGGGTGGGTGACCCAGTACTTC. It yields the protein CSVEVGWVTQYF.

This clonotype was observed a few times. This CDR3 reads CASWFQETQYF. The CDR3 DNA follows: TGTGCCAGCTGGTTTCAAGAGACCCAGTACTTC. V is TRBV7-9 and J is TRBJ2-5, with no clear D. Germline V gene sequence: CDR1 SEHNR, CDR2 FQNEAQ (reference sequence). The length of the CDR3 is 11 residues. Trimming pared 8 bases from V and 2 bases from J, leaving 6 bases between.

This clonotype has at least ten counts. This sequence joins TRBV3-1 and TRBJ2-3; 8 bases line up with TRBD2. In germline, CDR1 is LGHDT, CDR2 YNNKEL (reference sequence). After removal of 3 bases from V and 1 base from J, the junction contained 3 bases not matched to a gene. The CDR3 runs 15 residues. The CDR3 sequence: CASSQPTSGTDTQYF. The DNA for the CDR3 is TGTGCCAGCAGCCAGCCGACTAGCGGCACAGATACGCAGTATTTT.

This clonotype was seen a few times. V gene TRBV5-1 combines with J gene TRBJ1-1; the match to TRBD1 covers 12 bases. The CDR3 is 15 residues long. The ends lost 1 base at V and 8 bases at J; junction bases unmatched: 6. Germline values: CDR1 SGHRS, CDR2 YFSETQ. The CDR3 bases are TGCGCCAGCAGCTTGATGGGACAGGGGGCTGCGGAAGCTTTCTTT. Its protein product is CASSLMGQGAAEAFF.

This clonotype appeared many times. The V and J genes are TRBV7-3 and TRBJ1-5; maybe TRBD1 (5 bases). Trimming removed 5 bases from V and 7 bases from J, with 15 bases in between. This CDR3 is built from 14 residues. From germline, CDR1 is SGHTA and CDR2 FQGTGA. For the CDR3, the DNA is TGTGCCAGCAGCCCCCCGGGTCGGGGGCAGCCCCAGCATTTT. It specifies CASSPPGRGQPQHF.

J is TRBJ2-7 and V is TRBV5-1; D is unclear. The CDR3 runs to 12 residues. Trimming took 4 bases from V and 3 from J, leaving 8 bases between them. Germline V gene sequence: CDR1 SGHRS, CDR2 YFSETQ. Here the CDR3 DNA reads TGCGCCAGCAGCCCAGAGAACTACGAGCAGTACTTC. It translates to CASSPENYEQYF.

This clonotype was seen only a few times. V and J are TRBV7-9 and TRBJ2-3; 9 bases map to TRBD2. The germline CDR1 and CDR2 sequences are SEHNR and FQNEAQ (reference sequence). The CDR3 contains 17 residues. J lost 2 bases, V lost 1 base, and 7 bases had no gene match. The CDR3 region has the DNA TGTGCCAGCAGCTTAGATTCGCGGGAGGGCCTCACAGATACGCAGTATTTT. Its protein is CASSLDSREGLTDTQYF.

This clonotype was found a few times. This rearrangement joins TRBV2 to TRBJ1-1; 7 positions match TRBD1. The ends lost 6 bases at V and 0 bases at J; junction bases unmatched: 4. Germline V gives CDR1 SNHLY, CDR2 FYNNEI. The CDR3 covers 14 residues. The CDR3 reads CASRGGTVNTEAFF. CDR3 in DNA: TGTGCCAGCAGGGGGGGGACAGTGAACACTGAAGCTTTCTTT.